The clone carrying this T cell receptor (beta chain) was recorded only once. Its antigen is not known. This entry is derived from a study of shared clonotypes between healthy human individuals. Study-wide points: Exclusively blood specimens were collected; tissue repertoires likely differ.

PCR replicates from unsorted PBMC used about 290 ng DNA, and this amount was tens of thousands of T cell genomes. TCRdb's copy holds only in-frame clones and misses some; the assay was immunoSEQ multiplex PCR. The sample gives some 490,000 clones, more than 65% of which show up once; 9.5% to 15% is in the top ten. V dropped 6 bases and J dropped 3; count of bases not matched to a gene: 9. Germline V gene sequence: CDR1 MDHEN, CDR2 SYDVKM. The CDR3 consists of 16 residues. Sequenced input: PBMCs. The chain combines TRBV28 with TRBJ2-3; TRBD2 agrees at 10 bases. The receptor was isolated from a woman in her thirties or forties in good health. Some clones in this sample may be carry-over from other donors' samples. CDR3 nucleotide sequence: TGTGCCAGCAGCCGAGGGTCGACTAGCGGGACAGATACGCAGTATTTT. Encoded protein: CASSRGSTSGTDTQYF.